Each of the 6 T cell receptor beta chains below was sequenced from the same sample in a study of neurological immune-mediated disorders. MiXCR, run by TCRdb on the 5' RACE reads, gives a single entry per CDR3 protein. This sample has about 60,000 distinct CDR3 sequences, with approximately 3.1% found just once. Sequenced input: PBMCs. All receptors come from a woman aged 60-70 years with multiple sclerosis.

This clonotype was counted many times. This chain uses TRBV5-1 with TRBJ1-6; 8 nucleotides line up with TRBD1. Germline V CDR1 and CDR2: SGHRS, YFSETQ. With V trimmed by 2 bases and J by 8 bases, 6 bases remained unmatched. This CDR3 region has 15 residues. The CDR3 spells CASSFSGTGDSPLHF. The CDR3 DNA reads as TGCGCCAGCAGCTTTTCTGGGACAGGAGATTCACCCCTCCACTTT.

At least ten counts were recorded for this clonotype. The chain combines TRBV20-1 with TRBJ1-2; D is perhaps TRBD1 (5 bases). V was clipped by 3 bases and J by 4 bases, with 18 bases between them. The CDR3 length is 15 residues. Germline V gives CDR1 DFQATT, CDR2 SNEGSKA (reference sequence). The CDR3 nucleotides are TGCAGTGCTAGTTCCCAATTGGGGACGCTCTATGGCTACACCTTC. It specifies CSASSQLGTLYGYTF.

In this sample, this clonotype turned up many times. V and J are TRBV12-3 or TRBV12-4 and TRBJ1-1, with TRBD1 as a possible D gene (6 bases). Trimming pared 5 bases from V and 0 bases from J, leaving 16 bases between. This CDR3 contains 16 residues. The CDR3 nucleotides read TGTGCCAGCAGTCCCCCGGGCAGGGGAATGAACACTGAAGCTTTCTTT. Translated, it gives CASSPPGRGMNTEAFF.

This clonotype was seen ten or more times. CDR3 loop: CASSPAQTGYGYTF. CDR3 DNA sequence: TGTGCCAGCAGCCCTGCCCAGACTGGTTATGGCTACACCTTC. The chain employs TRBV5-4 and TRBJ1-2; D ambiguous. CDR1 is SGHNT and CDR2 is YYREEE in the germline V gene (reference sequence). V was pared by 4 bases and J by 5 bases, with 15 bases between. This CDR3 spans 14 amino acids. Filled out from reference TRBV5-4 and TRBJ1-2, the complete variable domain reads ETGVTQSPTHLIKTRGQQVTLRCSSQSGHNTVSWYQQALGQGPQFIFQYYREEENGRGNFPPRFSGLQFPNYSSELNVNALELDDSALYLCASSPAQTGYGYTFGSGTRLTVV.

This clonotype appeared many times. The chain recombines TRBV20-1 with TRBJ2-1; the match to TRBD2 covers 7 bases. In germline, CDR1 is DFQATT, CDR2 SNEGSKA (reference sequence). This CDR3 region has 16 residues. V lost 1 base, J lost 6 bases, and 12 bases stayed unmatched. The CDR3 DNA reads TGCAGTGCTAGAGTGTCAGTAGGACTAGTGGGCAATGAGCAGTTCTTC. Protein: CSARVSVGLVGNEQFF.

This clonotype was seen at least ten times. The chain uses TRBV5-5 and TRBJ2-1; maybe TRBD2 (5 bases). From germline, CDR1 is SGHKS and CDR2 YYEKEE (reference sequence). The CDR3 contains 15 residues. V lost 4 bases and J lost 0, with 11 bases in between. The CDR3 here is CASSRSGSSYNEQFF. The CDR3 DNA is TGTGCCAGCAGCCGAAGCGGTAGCTCCTACAATGAGCAGTTCTTC.